These T cell receptor beta chains were read from a single sample in a study of cytomegalovirus exposure and HLA in healthy donors. Sequenced by immunoSEQ multiplex PCR; TCRdb stores in-frame clones only, minus some. The sample records about 190,000 clones, about 80% being singletons. The sequenced material came from PBMCs. All receptors derive from a woman in her 40s in good health and CMV-seronegative. Both conserved end residues are part of each CDR3. Fields, in order: J gene, clone size, D gene, V gene, CDR3 DNA, CDR3 protein. A D gene is named only where the DNA matches it firmly. Size tells how often a clone was seen (once, few, many) or the class of an expanded clone, and some rows leave it out.

TRBJ2-3 . TRBD2 TRBV29-1 TGCAGCGTTGCGACTAGCGGGAGTCTCCTCCGAGAGTATTTT CSVATSGSLLREYF
TRBJ1-4 . . TRBV5-5 TGTGCCAGCAGCTTGAAGGGACATTCTGAAAAACTGTTTTTT CASSLKGHSEKLFF
TRBJ1-2 . . TRBV11-2 TGTGCCAGCTCTGGGGGCAGTCCTAACTATGGCTACACCTTC CASSGGSPNYGYTF
TRBJ1-4 . . TRBV30 TGTGCCTGGACCCACCCCGACAAGAAAAATGAAAAACTGTTTTTT CAWTHPDKKNEKLFF
TRBJ2-1 . . TRBV5-5 TGTGCCAGCAGCTTCAGGGGCCCTCCAAACAATGAGCAGTTCTTC CASSFRGPPNNEQFF
TRBJ2-5 . . TRBV27 TGTGCCAGCAGTTTACGGACTTCTGCGGAAGAGACCCAGTACTTC CASSLRTSAEETQYF
TRBJ2-6 few TRBD1 TRBV5-6 TGTGCCAGCAGCTTGGTTACAGGGGTAGTCTCTGGGGCCAACGTCCTGACTTTC CASSLVTGVVSGANVLTF
TRBJ1-1 few . TRBV7-2 TGTGCCAGCAGCTTTAACAAGAACACTGAAGCTTTCTTT CASSFNKNTEAFF
TRBJ2-7 . TRBD2 TRBV2 TGTGCCAGCACCGGGGGGACTAGCGGGAGGCGGTACGAGCAGTACTTC CASTGGTSGRRYEQYF
TRBJ2-2 . TRBD2 TRBV4-1 TGCGCCAGCAGCCAAGGGACTAGCAGAAACACCGGGGAGCTGTTTTTT CASSQGTSRNTGELFF
TRBJ1-3 . . TRBV5-1 TGCGCCAGCAGCTTGCGACCGGTCGGGTCTGGAAACACCATATATTTT CASSLRPVGSGNTIYF
TRBJ2-6 . . TRBV25-1 TGTGCCAGCAGTACGGGTTATTCTGGGGCCAACGTCCTGACTTTC CASSTGYSGANVLTF
TRBJ1-1 few . TRBV6-5 TGTGCCAGCAGGACTACAGGGCTCACTGAAGCTTTCTTT CASRTTGLTEAFF
TRBJ1-6 . TRBD1 TRBV30 TGTGCCTGGAGCGCCCAGGGGGTTAATTCACCCCTCCACTTT CAWSAQGVNSPLHF
TRBJ2-1 . TRBD2 TRBV10-3 TGTGCCGTCACTAGCGGTACATTATTCAATGAGCAGTTCTTC CAVTSGTLFNEQFF
TRBJ2-7 few TRBD1 TRBV4-3 TGCGCCAGCAGCCAAGGCGGCAGGGGGCCCTACGAGCAGTACTTC CASSQGGRGPYEQYF
TRBJ2-3 few . TRBV11-2 TGTGCCAGCAGCTTAGGACACAGCACAGATACGCAGTATTTT CASSLGHSTDTQYF
TRBJ2-7 . TRBD2 TRBV11-2 TGTGCCAGCAGCTTGGGACTAAACTACGAGCAGTACTTC CASSLGLNYEQYF
TRBJ2-7 . . TRBV2 TGTGCCAGCTCCCTAGGGGGTGGCTACGAGCAGTACTTC CASSLGGGYEQYF
TRBJ1-5 . . TRBV7-2 TGTGCCAGCAGCCCTACGAGGAGCAATCAGCCCCAGCATTTT CASSPTRSNQPQHF
TRBJ2-1 . . TRBV7-9 TGTGCCAGCAGCTTACCCACGGTCGTGCAGTTCTTC CASSLPTVVQFF
TRBJ2-1 once TRBD1 TRBV5-6 TGTGCCAGCAGCTTGGCGGGGACAGTGAACGTAGATGAGCAGTTCTTC CASSLAGTVNVDEQFF
TRBJ2-5 . . TRBV4-2 TGTGCCAGCAGCCAAGATAATCCTCGTAGCGGAGAGACCCAGTACTTC CASSQDNPRSGETQYF
TRBJ1-4 . . TRBV2 TGTGCCAGCAGTGAAGAGACAGGATATAATGAAAAACTGTTTTTT CASSEETGYNEKLFF
TRBJ1-2 few TRBD1 TRBV7-9 TGTGCCAGCAGCTTAGGTCTCCGGGACAGGGTTAGTGGCTACACCTTC CASSLGLRDRVSGYTF
TRBJ1-5 . . TRBV6-6 TGTGCCAGCAGTTCCTTCGGGGGGGCTGACAATCAGCCCCAGCATTTT CASSSFGGADNQPQHF
TRBJ2-7 . TRBD1 TRBV10-3 TGTGCCATCAGTAAATGGACAGGAAGCTCCTACGAGCAGTACTTC CAISKWTGSSYEQYF
TRBJ1-6 . . TRBV5-6 TGTGCCAGCAGCGGGCTCGCGAGGGTCAATTCACCCCTCCACTTT CASSGLARVNSPLHF
TRBJ2-3 . TRBD2 TRBV7-2 TGTGCCAGCAGCTTAGCGCAAATAGCGGGAGGTTTCGCAGATACGCAGTATTTT CASSLAQIAGGFADTQYF
TRBJ2-4 few . TRBV6-5 TGTGCCAGCAGTACCCCCAGAAACATTCAGTACTTC CASSTPRNIQYF
TRBJ2-5 . . TRBV5-6 TGTGCCAGCAGCTTGGGAGGGACCCAGTACTTC CASSLGGTQYF
TRBJ1-1 . . TRBV7-3 TGTGCCAGCAGCTTAAACGCAGGGCCGTTGATAACTGAAGCTTTCTTT CASSLNAGPLITEAFF
TRBJ2-5 . TRBD1 TRBV19 TGTGCCAGTAGTATAAGAGGGGGCTTAGAGACCCAGTACTTC CASSIRGGLETQYF
TRBJ2-1 . . TRBV19 TGTGCCAGTAGTATAGCGGGGGAAAGATACAATGAGCAGTTCTTC CASSIAGERYNEQFF
TRBJ1-1 . TRBD1 TRBV5-4 TGTGCCAGCAGGCGTGGGACAGTGCCCAAAGGGGGCACTGAAGCTTTCTTT CASRRGTVPKGGTEAFF
TRBJ1-5 . . TRBV19 TGTGCCAGTAGTTCCCATAGCAATCAGCCCCAGCATTTT CASSSHSNQPQHF
TRBJ2-1 . TRBD2 TRBV5-1 TGCGCCAGCAGCTTGGCTCTCGGGACTAGCCACAATGAGCAGTTCTTC CASSLALGTSHNEQFF
TRBJ1-1 . TRBD1 TRBV5-6 TGTGCCAGCAGCCCACCCCAGGGGGTGAGGGACACTGAAGCTTTCTTT CASSPPQGVRDTEAFF
TRBJ2-1 . TRBD2 TRBV7-2 TGTGCCAGCAGCTTAGATAGCGGGAGCTCCTACAATGAGCAGTTCTTC CASSLDSGSSYNEQFF
TRBJ2-2 . TRBD2 TRBV15 TGTGCCACCAGCAGAGGCGGACTAGCTGGCGGGGAGCTGTTTTTT CATSRGGLAGGELFF
TRBJ1-4 . TRBD1 TRBV7-8 TGTGCCAGCAGCTTAGGGGGACAGGCCTTTAATGAAAAACTGTTTTTT CASSLGGQAFNEKLFF
TRBJ2-3 . . TRBV5-8 TGTGCCAGCAGCTTGGGGAGGGAGTTAAACACAGATACGCAGTATTTT CASSLGRELNTDTQYF
TRBJ2-5 few . TRBV7-9 TGTGCCAGCAGCTTAGCAAAAGGGGGAGAGACCCAGTACTTC CASSLAKGGETQYF
TRBJ2-1 . . TRBV18 TGTGCCAGCTCACCAAGCCGGGACTTATACAATGAGCAGTTCTTC CASSPSRDLYNEQFF
TRBJ2-6 . . TRBV7-3 TGTGCCAGCAGCTTAACTGACATCGGGGCCAACGTCCTGACTTTC CASSLTDIGANVLTF
TRBJ2-5 . TRBD1 TRBV19 TGTGCCAGTAGATTGACAGGGGAAGAGACCCAGTACTTC CASRLTGEETQYF
TRBJ2-1 . . TRBV7-8 TGTGCCAGCAGCTTAGATTTAGGGGTGAGCTCCTACAATGAGCAGTTCTTC CASSLDLGVSSYNEQFF
TRBJ2-5 . TRBD2 TRBV5-4 TGTGCCAGCAGCCCAACACCCGGGACTAGCGGGAGAGAGACCCAGTACTTC CASSPTPGTSGRETQYF
TRBJ2-5 . . TRBV27 TGTGCCAGCAGTCTCCGGGGCCAAGAGACCCAGTACTTC CASSLRGQETQYF
TRBJ2-1 . TRBD1 TRBV18 TGTGCCAGCTCACCACCCGGACAGGGCTCCTACAATGAGCAGTTCTTC CASSPPGQGSYNEQFF
TRBJ1-2 . . TRBV6-6 TGTGCCATTGGGGACACTGTTAACTATGGCTACACCTTC CAIGDTVNYGYTF
TRBJ2-7 . . TRBV29-1 TGCAGCGTTCAACCCCCCGGGACACCCTACGAGCAGTACTTC CSVQPPGTPYEQYF
TRBJ2-1 . . TRBV2 TGTGCCACCGAGGTTAAGGAGGCCCTAGCTGGCAATGAGCAGTTCTTC CATEVKEALAGNEQFF
TRBJ2-5 . . TRBV7-2 TGTGCCAGCAGCTTGCGGACAGATCAAGAGACCCAGTACTTC CASSLRTDQETQYF
TRBJ1-4 . TRBD1 TRBV4-3 TGCGCCAGCAGCCAAACCCACGAGACAGGGCTGGGAGAAAAACTGTTTTTT CASSQTHETGLGEKLFF
TRBJ2-2 . . TRBV7-3 TGTGCCAGCAGCTTAACTGGTCTAGTGAACACCGGGGAGCTGTTTTTT CASSLTGLVNTGELFF
TRBJ1-1 . TRBD1 TRBV7-9 TGTGCCAGCAGCTTAGGGGGACAGGGGATGAACACTGAAGCTTTCTTT CASSLGGQGMNTEAFF
TRBJ2-1 . TRBD2 TRBV5-1 TGCGCCAGCAGCCCTGGACTAGCGGGAGTAACGAATGAGCAGTTCTTC CASSPGLAGVTNEQFF
TRBJ1-1 . . TRBV6-5 TGTGCCAGCAGTTACTCCTGGACAGCCGAGGGAACTTTCTTT CASSYSWTAEGTFF